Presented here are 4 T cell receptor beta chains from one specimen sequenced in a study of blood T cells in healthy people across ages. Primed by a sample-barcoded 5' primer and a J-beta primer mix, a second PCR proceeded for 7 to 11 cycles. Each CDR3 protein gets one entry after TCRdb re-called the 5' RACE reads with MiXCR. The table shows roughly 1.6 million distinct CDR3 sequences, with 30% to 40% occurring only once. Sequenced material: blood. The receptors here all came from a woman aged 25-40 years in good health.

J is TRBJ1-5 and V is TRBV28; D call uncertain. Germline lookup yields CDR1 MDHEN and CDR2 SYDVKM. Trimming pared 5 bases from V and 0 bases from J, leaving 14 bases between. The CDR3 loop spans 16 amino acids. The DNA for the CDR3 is TGTGCCAGCAGTCTGCCTACGGGATTTAGCAATCAGCCCCAGCATTTT. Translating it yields CASSLPTGFSNQPQHF. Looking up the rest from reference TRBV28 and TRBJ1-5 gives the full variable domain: DVKVTQSSRYLVKRTGEKVFLECVQDMDHENMFWYRQDPGLGLRLIYFSYDVKMKEKGDIPEGYSVSREKKERFSLILESASTNQTSMYLCASSLPTGFSNQPQHFGDGTRLSIL.

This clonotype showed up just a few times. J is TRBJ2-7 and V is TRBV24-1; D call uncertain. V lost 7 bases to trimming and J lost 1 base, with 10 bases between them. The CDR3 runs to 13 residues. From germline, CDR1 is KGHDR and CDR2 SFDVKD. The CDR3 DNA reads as TGTGCCACCAGCGACACAACTTCCTACGAGCAGTACTTC. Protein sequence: CATSDTTSYEQYF.

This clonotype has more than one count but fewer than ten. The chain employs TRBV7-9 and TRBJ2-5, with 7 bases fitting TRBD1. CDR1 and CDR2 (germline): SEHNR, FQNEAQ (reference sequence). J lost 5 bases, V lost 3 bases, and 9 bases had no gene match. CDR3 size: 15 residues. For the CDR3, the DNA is TGTGCCAGCAGCTTGGGACAGCTCTCAGGGGAGACCCAGTACTTC. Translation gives CASSLGQLSGETQYF.

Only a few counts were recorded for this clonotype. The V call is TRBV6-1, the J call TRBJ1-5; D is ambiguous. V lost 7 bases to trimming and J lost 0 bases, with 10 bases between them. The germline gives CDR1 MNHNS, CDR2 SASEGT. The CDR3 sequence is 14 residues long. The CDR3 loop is CASNTEYSNQPQHF. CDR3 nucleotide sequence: TGTGCCAGCAATACAGAGTATAGCAATCAGCCCCAGCATTTT.